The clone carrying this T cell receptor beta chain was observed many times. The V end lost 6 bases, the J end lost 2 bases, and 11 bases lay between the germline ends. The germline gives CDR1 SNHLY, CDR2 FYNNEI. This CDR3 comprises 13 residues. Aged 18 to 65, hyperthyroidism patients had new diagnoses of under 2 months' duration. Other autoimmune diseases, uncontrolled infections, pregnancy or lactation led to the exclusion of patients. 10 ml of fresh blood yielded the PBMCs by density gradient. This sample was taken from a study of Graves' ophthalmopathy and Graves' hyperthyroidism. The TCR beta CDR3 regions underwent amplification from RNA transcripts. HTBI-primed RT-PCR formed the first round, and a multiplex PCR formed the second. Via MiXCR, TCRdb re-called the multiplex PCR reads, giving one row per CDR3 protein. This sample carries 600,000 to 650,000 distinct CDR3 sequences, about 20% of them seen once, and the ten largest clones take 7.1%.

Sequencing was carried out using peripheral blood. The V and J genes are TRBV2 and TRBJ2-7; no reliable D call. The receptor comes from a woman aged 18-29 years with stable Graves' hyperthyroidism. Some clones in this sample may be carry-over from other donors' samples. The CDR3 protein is CASSGSLPYEQYF. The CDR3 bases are TGTGCCAGCAGCGGATCTCTCCCCTACGAGCAGTACTTC. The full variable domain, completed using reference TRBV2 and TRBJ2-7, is EPEVTQTPSHQVTQMGQEVILRCVPISNHLYFYWYRQILGQKVEFLVSFYNNEISEKSEIFDDQFSVERPDGSNFTLKIRSTKLEDSAMYFCASSGSLPYEQYFGPGTRLTVT.